Below, 6 T cell receptor beta chains from the same sample are listed, as sequenced in a study of T cell responses to AZD1222 COVID-19 vaccine (dated by TCRdb to the early 2020s). The time point label here, explained by the study, means: baseline before first vaccination. Library preparation employed the immunoSEQ multiplex PCR assay. TCRdb re-hosts the immuneACCESS table, in-frame sequences only. Its copies lack some clones; in the studies checked, an unresolved V gene accounts for under half of them, and the cause for the rest is not known. The sample data list 150,000 or so clones, and about 90% of these were observed just once. The ten largest account for roughly 5% of the sample. The input for sequencing was peripheral blood, taken on day 0 of AZD1222 vaccination. All receptors derive from an adult in good health.

The rearrangement joins TRBV4-2 to TRBJ2-5; D is perhaps TRBD1 (6 bases). V was pared by 1 base and J by 2 bases, with 17 bases between. The CDR3 is 17 residues long. Germline V gene sequence: CDR1 LGHNA, CDR2 YNFKEQ. The CDR3 DNA is TGTGCCAGCAGCCAAGTCGTTCGTACGGGACAACAAGAGACCCAGTACTTC. Translated: CASSQVVRTGQQETQYF.

This chain connects TRBV28 to TRBJ1-2, with TRBD1 matching over 12 bases. Germline V gives CDR1 MDHEN, CDR2 SYDVKM. The V segment lost 5 bases and the J segment 3 bases; nucleotides outside the gene matches: 10. CDR3 length equals 17 residues. As DNA, the CDR3 is TGTGCCAGCAGTCCGGGGACAGGGGGCCCCGTCCACTATGGCTACACCTTC. Its translation: CASSPGTGGPVHYGYTF.

The V and J genes are TRBV28 and TRBJ1-2; D unclear. This CDR3 comprises 13 residues. Trimming removed 4 bases at V and 1 base at J, with 7 bases between. In germline, CDR1 is MDHEN, CDR2 SYDVKM. The CDR3 protein is CASSSSRNYGYTF. CDR3 bases: TGTGCCAGCAGTTCATCACGTAACTATGGCTACACCTTC.

The rearrangement uses TRBV18 and TRBJ1-2, with TRBD1 matching 9 bases. Germline trimming cut 5 bases from V and 12 bases from J; bases unmatched to any gene: 4. Germline V gene sequence: CDR1 KGHSH, CDR2 LQKENI. CDR3 size: 11 residues. The CDR3 spells CASSGQGRHTF. CDR3 nucleotides: TGTGCCAGCTCAGGACAGGGGAGACACACCTTC.

A single count supports this clone. The chain joins TRBV4-1 to TRBJ2-7; D gene ambiguous. V dropped 3 bases and J dropped 3 bases, with 9 bases sitting between them. The CDR3 spans 13 residues. CDR1 is MGHRA, CDR2 YSYEKL, per germline. The CDR3 here is CASSHTDDYEQYF. Written as DNA, the CDR3 is TGCGCCAGCAGCCACACCGACGACTACGAGCAGTACTTC.

J is TRBJ1-5 and V is TRBV18; TRBD1 is a possible D gene (5 bases). CDR1 is KGHSH, CDR2 LQKENI, per germline. The CDR3 is 14 amino acids. Trimming cost V 2 bases and J 4 bases, with 9 bases left between them. The CDR3: CASSPGTVNQPQHF. CDR3 nucleotides: TGTGCCAGCTCACCAGGGACGGTTAATCAGCCCCAGCATTTT.